This entry features one TCR beta chain sequence. The antigen remains undetermined. Germline V lookup: CDR1 LNHDA, CDR2 SQIVND (reference sequence). The CDR3 runs to 13 residues. V lost 6 bases and J lost 15; bases outside the gene matches: 9. TCRdb's table, derived via immunoSEQ multiplex PCR, lists solely in-frame clones and lacks some. In the table there are 45,000 to 60,000 clones, 86% of which are singletons. This entry is derived from a study of T cell clones after liver transplantation. Study-level points and caveats: A significant post-transplant drop in circulating graft-donor-reactive CD4 TCRbeta sequences occurred in most of the 8 subjects.

Sequenced here: CD8+ T cells from blood, sampled 12 months after liver transplant. The sequence was obtained from a human patient who received a liver transplant. The T cells may partly be graft donor cells. The chain employs TRBV19 and TRBJ2-1, with TRBD2 identical over 12 bases. This CDR3 reads CASSRTSGEKAFF. The DNA for the CDR3 is TGTGCCAGTAGCCGGACTAGCGGGGAGAAAGCGTTCTTC.